The rows below give T cell receptor beta chains drawn from one sample of a study of graft-versus-host responses after intestinal transplantation. These receptors have no identified antigens. Here immunoSEQ multiplex PCR was the method, and the copy in TCRdb shows in-frame clones only, minus some. Found here are more than 75,000 clones, less than 95% of them singletons; the top ten hold 0.3% to 0.45%. The starting material was unstimulated CD4+ T cells sorted from spleen or lymph node cells, obtained before transplant. The receptors shown here come from a human donor who was the organ donor for an intestinal transplant. Each CDR3 is given with its conserved first and last residue. The order of the fields is J gene, V gene, clone size, D gene, CDR3 DNA, CDR3 protein. A D gene is named only where the DNA matches it firmly. Clone size appears in some rows only: once, few, many, or a class for an expanded clone.

>TRBJ2-4|TRBV6-5|NA|NA
TGTGCCAGCAGAGGGGCGCTAGCCAAAAACATTCAGTACTTC
CASRGALAKNIQYF
>TRBJ2-5|TRBV6-1|NA|TRBD1
TGTGCCAGCAGTGACAACAGGGGCGTTGGGACCCAGTACTTC
CASSDNRGVGTQYF
>TRBJ1-1|TRBV25-1|NA|NA
TGTGCCAGCAGTTCGAGGCTGACAGGCAACACTGAAGCTTTCTTT
CASSSRLTGNTEAFF
>TRBJ2-5|TRBV5-6|NA|NA
TGTGCCAGCAGCCCGCACCCAGGGGAAGAGACCCAGTACTTC
CASSPHPGEETQYF
>TRBJ2-2|TRBV6-6|few|TRBD1
TGTGCCAGCGCCGACAGGGGAGGCACCGGGGAGCTGTTTTTT
CASADRGGTGELFF
>TRBJ2-3|TRBV30|NA|NA
TGTGCCTGGAGTGTACAAACAGATACGCAGTATTTT
CAWSVQTDTQYF
>TRBJ1-1|TRBV5-1|NA|NA
TGCGCCAGCCCGTCTAGACTAAAACCCCGAGACACTGAAGCTTTCTTT
CASPSRLKPRDTEAFF
>TRBJ2-1|TRBV7-3|NA|NA
TGTGCCAGCAGCTTAAGGCACCCCTCGTTATACAATGAGCAGTTCTTC
CASSLRHPSLYNEQFF
>TRBJ1-4|TRBV9|once|TRBD1
TGTGCCAGCAGCGGATCGGAGGGGGCGAGGGTTGTGGAAAAACTGTTTTTT
CASSGSEGARVVEKLFF
>TRBJ2-6|TRBV7-3|NA|TRBD2
TGTGCCAGCAGCCCAACAGCGGGGGGTGCTGGGGCCAACGTCCTGACTTTC
CASSPTAGGAGANVLTF
>TRBJ1-1|TRBV6-1|NA|TRBD1
TGTGCCAGCAGGGCGACAGGGTTGAACACTGAAGCTTTCTTT
CASRATGLNTEAFF
>TRBJ1-2|TRBV11-3|NA|NA
TGTGCCAGCAGCGGGGGGAATAACTATGGCTACACCTTC
CASSGGNNYGYTF
>TRBJ2-2|TRBV7-8|NA|TRBD2
TGTGCCAGCAGCTTCACTAGCGGGAGCGTATTCGCCGGGGAGCTGTTTTTT
CASSFTSGSVFAGELFF
>TRBJ2-2|TRBV5-4|NA|TRBD1
TGTGCCAGCAGCCGACTGGGACAGGGCAACACCGGGGAGCTGTTTTTT
CASSRLGQGNTGELFF
>TRBJ1-5|TRBV6-1|NA|TRBD1
TGTGCCAGCAGTCAGGAGACAGGGGTGCAGCCCCAGCATTTT
CASSQETGVQPQHF
>TRBJ2-1|TRBV6-1|NA|TRBD2
TGTGCCAGCAGGACTAGCGGGAGGGCCTACAATGAGCAGTTCTTC
CASRTSGRAYNEQFF
>TRBJ1-5|TRBV19|NA|NA
TGTGCCAGTAGGGAGAGGGGACTCCGTTCCCAGCCCCAGCATTTT
CASRERGLRSQPQHF
>TRBJ1-1|TRBV12-2|few|NA
TGTGCAAGTCGCTCCATCGGGCGGTCTCAAAACAGGGTGCCGCGAGCTTTCTTT
CASRSIGRSQNRVPRAFF
>TRBJ2-7|TRBV6-6|few|NA
TGTGCCAGCAGTTACGGAGGGATCTACGAGCAGTACTTC
CASSYGGIYEQYF
>TRBJ2-1|TRBV28|NA|TRBD2
TGTGCCAGCAGCTCAGCCGGGACTAGCGGGAACAATGAGCAGTTCTTC
CASSSAGTSGNNEQFF
>TRBJ2-3|TRBV2|NA|NA
TGTGCCAGCATTGTAGCTAGCCATTACCCAGATACGCAGTATTTT
CASIVASHYPDTQYF
>TRBJ1-1|TRBV6-5|NA|TRBD1
TGTGCCAGCAGGACCAGGGGGCAGCTGAACACTGAAGCTTTCTTT
CASRTRGQLNTEAFF
>TRBJ2-5|TRBV4-2|NA|TRBD2
TGTGCCAGCAGCCAAGGACTAGCCGGTGAGGGGACCCAGTACTTC
CASSQGLAGEGTQYF
>TRBJ2-5|TRBV5-4|NA|TRBD2
TGTGCCAGCAGCCAAGGAGCGGGGGGGCCCCAAGAGACCCAGTACTTC
CASSQGAGGPQETQYF
>TRBJ1-4|TRBV28|NA|NA
TGTGCCAGCAGTTCCGGACAAATCGGGGAAAAACTGTTTTTT
CASSSGQIGEKLFF
>TRBJ1-2|TRBV25-1|NA|TRBD1
TGTGCCAGCAGTGCAAATACCGGGACAGGGATAAGATATGGCTACACCTTC
CASSANTGTGIRYGYTF
>TRBJ2-2|TRBV13|NA|NA
TGTGCCAGCAGCTATCAGGGATGGGAGCTGTTTTTT
CASSYQGWELFF
>TRBJ2-3|TRBV2|NA|TRBD2
TGTGCCAGCAGCTTACGTCTAAGGACTAGCGGCACAGATACGCAGTATTTT
CASSLRLRTSGTDTQYF
>TRBJ2-5|TRBV30|NA|NA
TGTGCCTGGAGGAAACGGGCCGCCCGAGGGGAGACCCAGTACTTC
CAWRKRAARGETQYF
>TRBJ2-1|TRBV18|NA|NA
TGTGCCAGCTCACTCCACAGGGAGCACAATGAGCAGTTCTTC
CASSLHREHNEQFF
>TRBJ2-3|TRBV7-3|NA|TRBD2
TGTGCCAGCAGCCCCGTCCTAGCGGGAGTAAGTGATACGCAGTATTTT
CASSPVLAGVSDTQYF
>TRBJ2-7|TRBV11-2|NA|TRBD1
TGTGCCAGCAGCTTAGATCCAGGGGGCTCCTACGAGCAGTACTTC
CASSLDPGGSYEQYF
>TRBJ1-4|TRBV4-1|NA|TRBD1
TGCGCCAGCAGCCGGGAATCACAGGGGCAGGGTGAAAAACTGTTTTTT
CASSRESQGQGEKLFF
>TRBJ2-3|TRBV7-9|NA|TRBD1
TGTGCCAGCAGCCCCGGACAGGGATCCACAGATACGCAGTATTTT
CASSPGQGSTDTQYF
>TRBJ2-2|TRBV6-1|NA|TRBD2
TGTGCCAGCAGTGAGGGACTAGCGAACACCGGGGAGCTGTTTTTT
CASSEGLANTGELFF
>TRBJ2-3|TRBV4-2|NA|TRBD2
TGTGCCAGCAGCCAGCCGGGGGGGATCTCAGATACGCAGTATTTT
CASSQPGGISDTQYF
>TRBJ2-3|TRBV19|NA|NA
TGTGCCAGTAGTACTCGGAGGGACAGCACAGATACGCAGTATTTT
CASSTRRDSTDTQYF
>TRBJ1-5|TRBV28|NA|NA
TGTGCCAGCAGCCCCTCTATTCTGCCCCAGCATTTT
CASSPSILPQHF
>TRBJ1-6|TRBV2|NA|TRBD1
TGTGCCAGCAGTCGGGACAGGGATTCACCCCTCCACTTT
CASSRDRDSPLHF
>TRBJ2-5|TRBV7-3|NA|NA
TGTGCCAGCAGCTTAGGGCGACAAGAGACCCAGTACTTC
CASSLGRQETQYF
>TRBJ1-2|TRBV16|NA|TRBD1
TGTGCCAGCAGCCAACCCGGGACAGCCCCTAACTATGGCTACACCTTC
CASSQPGTAPNYGYTF
>TRBJ2-6|TRBV6-4|NA|NA
TGTGCCAGCAGTGAGTCCAGCTCTGGGGCCAACGTCCTGACTTTC
CASSESSSGANVLTF
>TRBJ1-2|TRBV7-8|NA|TRBD1
TGTGCCAGCAGCTTAAGGTTCGAGGGGGCTAAGGGCTACACCTTC
CASSLRFEGAKGYTF
>TRBJ1-2|TRBV15|NA|NA
TGTGCCACCAGCAGAGATTACGTGGCTTGGGGCCCCGGCTATGGCTACACCTTC
CATSRDYVAWGPGYGYTF
>TRBJ2-7|TRBV6-4|NA|TRBD2
TGTGCCAGCAGGAAGACTAGCGGGAGTGAGTACTTC
CASRKTSGSEYF
>TRBJ2-1|TRBV30|NA|TRBD1
TGTGCCTGGACCCAGGGGGCGCTCGACAATGAGCAGTTCTTC
CAWTQGALDNEQFF
>TRBJ2-3|TRBV12-5|NA|TRBD2
TGTGCTAGTGGCCTCGGGACTAACCGAGATACGCAGTATTTT
CASGLGTNRDTQYF